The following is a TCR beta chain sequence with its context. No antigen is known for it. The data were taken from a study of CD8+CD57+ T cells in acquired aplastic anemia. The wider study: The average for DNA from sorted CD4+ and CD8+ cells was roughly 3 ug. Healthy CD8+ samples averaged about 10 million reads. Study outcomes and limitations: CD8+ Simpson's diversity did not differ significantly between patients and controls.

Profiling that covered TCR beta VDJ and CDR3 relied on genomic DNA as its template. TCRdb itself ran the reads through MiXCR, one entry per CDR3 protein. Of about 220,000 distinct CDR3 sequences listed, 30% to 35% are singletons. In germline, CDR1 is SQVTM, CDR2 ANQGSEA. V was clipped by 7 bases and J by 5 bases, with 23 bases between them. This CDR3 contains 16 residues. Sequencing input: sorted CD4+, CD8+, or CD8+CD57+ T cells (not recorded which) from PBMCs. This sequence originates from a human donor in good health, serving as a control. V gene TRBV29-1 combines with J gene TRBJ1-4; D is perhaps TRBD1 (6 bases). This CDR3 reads CSGTVGGRRVNEKLFF. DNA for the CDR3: TGCAGCGGAACAGTGGGGGGCAGAAGGGTCAATGAAAAACTGTTTTTT.